This is a list of T cell receptor beta chains from one sample in a study of cytomegalovirus exposure and HLA in healthy donors. Only in-frame clones appear in the TCRdb table, and some are missing; sequencing was by immunoSEQ multiplex PCR. The sample shows about 130,000 clones, roughly 18% of them seen only once. The sequencing input was PBMCs. The receptor set was obtained from a female donor in good health and CMV-seropositive. CDR3s include the opening cysteine and the closing phenylalanine or tryptophan. D genes are given only for firm matches. Part of the rows lack a size; the others show once, few, many or a class for expanded clones.

size: .; D: TRBD2; length: 13; J: TRBJ2-1; V: TRBV5-1; CDR3: CASSEGGSGIQFF; DNA: TGCGCCAGCAGCGAAGGAGGTAGCGGGATCCAGTTCTTC
size: .; D: TRBD2; length: 19; J: TRBJ2-2; V: TRBV7-8; CDR3: CASSLVGLAGGGYTGELFF; DNA: TGTGCCAGCAGCTTAGTAGGATTAGCGGGGGGTGGTTACACCGGGGAGCTGTTTTTT
size: few; D: .; length: 15; J: TRBJ1-1; V: TRBV5-1; CDR3: CASSLEGRGYTEAFF; DNA: TGCGCCAGCAGCTTGGAGGGCAGGGGATACACTGAAGCTTTCTTT
size: .; D: TRBD1; length: 13; J: TRBJ2-7; V: TRBV5-1; CDR3: CASSLQGAFEQYF; DNA: TGCGCCAGCAGCTTGCAGGGGGCATTTGAGCAGTACTTC
size: few; D: .; length: 15; J: TRBJ2-7; V: TRBV15; CDR3: CATSRDYGRSYEQYF; DNA: TGTGCCACCAGCAGAGATTACGGTCGGTCCTACGAGCAGTACTTC
size: .; D: TRBD1; length: 16; J: TRBJ1-3; V: TRBV30; CDR3: CAWSLSSGQGENTIYF; DNA: TGTGCCTGGAGCCTCTCTTCGGGACAGGGGGAAAACACCATATATTTT
size: .; D: .; length: 13; J: TRBJ1-5; V: TRBV27; CDR3: CASSFTGNQPQHF; DNA: TGTGCCAGCAGTTTCACAGGGAATCAGCCCCAGCATTTT
size: .; D: TRBD1; length: 16; J: TRBJ1-3; V: TRBV27; CDR3: CASSAKGALGGNTIYF; DNA: TGTGCCAGCAGTGCGAAGGGGGCATTAGGTGGAAACACCATATATTTT
size: .; D: .; length: 15; J: TRBJ2-5; V: TRBV15; CDR3: CATSPLRGAQETQYF; DNA: TGTGCCACCAGCCCCCTTCGGGGGGCCCAAGAGACCCAGTACTTC
size: few; D: TRBD1; length: 14; J: TRBJ2-3; V: TRBV5-1; CDR3: CASSIQGNTDTQYF; DNA: TGCGCCAGCAGCATACAGGGGAACACAGATACGCAGTATTTT
size: .; D: .; length: 12; J: TRBJ2-3; V: TRBV29-1; CDR3: CSHRSGGDTQYF; DNA: TGCAGTCACCGCTCCGGCGGAGATACGCAGTATTTT
size: .; D: .; length: 13; J: TRBJ2-1; V: TRBV28; CDR3: CASSPAGHNEQFF; DNA: TGTGCCAGCAGCCCAGCTGGGCACAATGAGCAGTTCTTC
size: few; D: TRBD1; length: 13; J: TRBJ1-2; V: TRBV5-6; CDR3: CASSLHRGYGYTF; DNA: TGTGCCAGCAGCTTGCACAGGGGCTATGGCTACACCTTC
size: few; D: TRBD1; length: 14; J: TRBJ2-1; V: TRBV2; CDR3: CASSLRTGYNEQFF; DNA: TGTGCCAGCAGTCTCAGGACAGGGTACAATGAGCAGTTCTTC
size: few; D: TRBD2; length: 16; J: TRBJ2-3; V: TRBV6-1; CDR3: CASSEWGGRATDTQYF; DNA: TGTGCCAGCAGTGAATGGGGCGGGAGGGCCACGGATACGCAGTATTTT
size: .; D: .; length: 15; J: TRBJ2-7; V: TRBV19; CDR3: CASSTRQLGSYEQYF; DNA: TGTGCCAGTAGTACCCGACAGCTGGGCTCCTACGAGCAGTACTTC
size: .; D: .; length: 13; J: TRBJ2-7; V: TRBV6-1; CDR3: CASATGTPYEQYF; DNA: TGTGCCAGCGCGACCGGGACACCGTACGAGCAGTACTTC
size: .; D: .; length: 16; J: TRBJ1-1; V: TRBV28; CDR3: CASSFPGQILNTEAFF; DNA: TGTGCCAGCAGTTTCCCAGGACAGATCCTTAACACTGAAGCTTTCTTT
size: .; D: TRBD1; length: 16; J: TRBJ1-1; V: TRBV18; CDR3: CASSPPPGGLNTEAFF; DNA: TGTGCCAGCTCACCACCCCCAGGGGGCCTGAACACTGAAGCTTTCTTT
size: .; D: TRBD2; length: 15; J: TRBJ2-3; V: TRBV9; CDR3: CASSVESGRGDTQYF; DNA: TGTGCCAGCAGCGTAGAAAGCGGGAGGGGGGATACGCAGTATTTT
size: few; D: .; length: 13; J: TRBJ2-7; V: TRBV30; CDR3: CAWSVYGGFEQYF; DNA: TGTGCCTGGAGTGTATATGGGGGGTTCGAGCAGTACTTC
size: few; D: TRBD1; length: 12; J: TRBJ1-4; V: TRBV10-3; CDR3: CAISARGEKLFF; DNA: TGTGCCATCAGTGCCAGGGGGGAAAAACTGTTTTTT
size: few; D: TRBD1; length: 15; J: TRBJ1-2; V: TRBV5-1; CDR3: CASRLTFRGDYGYTF; DNA: TGCGCCAGCAGGTTGACATTCAGGGGGGACTATGGCTACACCTTC
size: once; D: TRBD1; length: 12; J: TRBJ2-1; V: TRBV29-1; CDR3: CSVVTGGNEQFF; DNA: TGCAGCGTTGTAACAGGGGGGAATGAGCAGTTCTTC
size: .; D: .; length: 13; J: TRBJ1-1; V: TRBV7-7; CDR3: CASSLSVSTEAFF; DNA: TGTGCTAGCAGCTTAAGCGTCAGCACTGAAGCTTTCTTT
size: .; D: TRBD1; length: 12; J: TRBJ2-7; V: TRBV29-1; CDR3: CSVATGVDEQYF; DNA: TGCAGCGTTGCGACAGGGGTTGACGAGCAGTACTTC
size: few; D: .; length: 16; J: TRBJ2-3; V: TRBV5-1; CDR3: CASSLAGGALTDTQYF; DNA: TGCGCCAGCAGCTTGGCTGGGGGGGCCCTCACAGATACGCAGTATTTT
size: few; D: .; length: 15; J: TRBJ2-5; V: TRBV21-1; CDR3: CASSKCNGGGKTQYF; DNA: TGTGCCAGCAGCAAATGTAACGGCGGGGGGAAGACCCAGTACTTC
size: few; D: TRBD1; length: 15; J: TRBJ2-3; V: TRBV7-7; CDR3: CASSLTTGGLSTQYF; DNA: TGTGCTAGCAGCTTGACTACAGGGGGTCTCTCCACGCAGTATTTT
size: few; D: TRBD1; length: 14; J: TRBJ1-2; V: TRBV7-2; CDR3: CASSFHDRGHGYTF; DNA: TGTGCCAGCAGCTTCCACGACAGGGGGCATGGCTACACCTTC
size: few; D: TRBD1; length: 14; J: TRBJ1-2; V: TRBV28; CDR3: CASSLGTAHYGYTF; DNA: TGTGCCAGCAGTTTAGGGACAGCCCACTATGGCTACACCTTC
size: .; D: .; length: 15; J: TRBJ2-1; V: TRBV4-2; CDR3: CASSQGNSLYNEQFF; DNA: TGTGCCAGCAGCCAAGGAAATAGTTTGTACAATGAGCAGTTCTTC
size: few; D: .; length: 13; J: TRBJ2-7; V: TRBV4-1; CDR3: CASSPGLSLEQYF; DNA: TGCGCCAGCAGCCCCGGACTGTCTCTAGAGCAGTACTTC
size: few; D: .; length: 11; J: TRBJ2-7; V: TRBV15; CDR3: CATSDYYEQYF; DNA: TGTGCCACCTCTGACTACTACGAGCAGTACTTC
size: .; D: TRBD1; length: 13; J: TRBJ1-1; V: TRBV5-1; CDR3: CASSSAGGPEAFF; DNA: TGCGCCAGCAGCTCGGCAGGGGGCCCTGAAGCTTTCTTT
size: .; D: TRBD1; length: 15; J: TRBJ1-2; V: TRBV5-1; CDR3: CASSPNLGTGVGYTF; DNA: TGCGCCAGCAGCCCAAACTTGGGGACAGGGGTTGGCTACACCTTC
size: few; D: .; length: 15; J: TRBJ1-1; V: TRBV5-1; CDR3: CASSLDWAWNTEAFF; DNA: TGCGCCAGCAGCTTGGATTGGGCCTGGAACACTGAAGCTTTCTTT
size: few; D: .; length: 15; J: TRBJ2-3; V: TRBV5-1; CDR3: CASSLVEAGADTQYF; DNA: TGCGCCAGCAGCTTGGTGGAGGCAGGGGCAGATACGCAGTATTTT
size: .; D: .; length: 13; J: TRBJ2-2; V: TRBV19; CDR3: CASSRVYTGELFF; DNA: TGTGCCAGTAGCAGGGTGTACACCGGGGAGCTGTTTTTT
size: once; D: .; length: 14; J: TRBJ1-1; V: TRBV19; CDR3: CASTKQTKNTEAFF; DNA: TGTGCCAGTACTAAACAGACAAAGAACACTGAAGCTTTCTTT
size: .; D: TRBD1; length: 15; J: TRBJ1-2; V: TRBV5-1; CDR3: CASSSPDRPLYGYTF; DNA: TGCGCCAGCAGCTCCCCGGACAGGCCCCTCTATGGCTACACCTTC
size: .; D: TRBD1; length: 16; J: TRBJ2-7; V: TRBV6-5; CDR3: CASSSPRQGHAYEQYF; DNA: TGTGCCAGCAGTTCCCCCAGACAGGGGCACGCCTACGAGCAGTACTTC
size: few; D: .; length: 13; J: TRBJ2-5; V: TRBV4-1; CDR3: CASSQGQQETQYF; DNA: TGCGCCAGCAGCCAAGGGCAACAAGAGACCCAGTACTTC
size: few; D: TRBD1; length: 14; J: TRBJ1-3; V: TRBV5-4; CDR3: CASSGDRAGNTIYF; DNA: TGTGCCAGCAGCGGCGACAGGGCTGGAAACACCATATATTTT
size: .; D: .; length: 13; J: TRBJ1-4; V: TRBV25-1; CDR3: CASSAGFNEKLFF; DNA: TGTGCCAGCAGTGCGGGATTTAATGAAAAACTGTTTTTT
size: few; D: .; length: 16; J: TRBJ2-3; V: TRBV5-1; CDR3: CASSLSSTIHTDTQYF; DNA: TGCGCCAGCAGCTTGAGCTCGACTATACACACAGATACGCAGTATTTT
size: few; D: TRBD1; length: 12; J: TRBJ1-1; V: TRBV30; CDR3: CAWRRQGAEAFF; DNA: TGTGCCTGGAGGAGACAGGGGGCTGAAGCTTTCTTT
size: few; D: .; length: 15; J: TRBJ2-4; V: TRBV4-1; CDR3: CASSQAWGPKNIQYF; DNA: TGCGCCAGCAGCCAAGCGTGGGGGCCCAAAAACATTCAGTACTTC
size: few; D: TRBD1; length: 16; J: TRBJ2-7; V: TRBV7-2; CDR3: CASSSIQGAGDYEQYF; DNA: TGTGCCAGCAGCTCAATACAGGGGGCGGGCGACTACGAGCAGTACTTC
size: few; D: TRBD2; length: 17; J: TRBJ2-5; V: TRBV14; CDR3: CASSQVSSGRPQETQYF; DNA: TGTGCCAGCAGCCAAGTAAGCAGCGGGAGGCCCCAAGAGACCCAGTACTTC
size: .; D: .; length: 13; J: TRBJ2-7; V: TRBV10-3; CDR3: CAISGSESSEQYF; DNA: TGTGCCATCAGCGGAAGCGAAAGTAGCGAGCAGTACTTC
size: .; D: .; length: 13; J: TRBJ1-2; V: TRBV4-3; CDR3: CASSHQGPYGYTF; DNA: TGCGCCAGCAGCCACCAGGGGCCCTATGGCTACACCTTC
size: few; D: .; length: 17; J: TRBJ1-1; V: TRBV14; CDR3: CASSRGGTPLMNTEAFF; DNA: TGTGCCAGCAGCCGAGGGGGAACCCCCCTGATGAACACTGAAGCTTTCTTT
size: few; D: .; length: 12; J: TRBJ2-7; V: TRBV27; CDR3: CASSLLRGEQYF; DNA: TGTGCCAGCAGTTTACTTCGGGGCGAGCAGTACTTC
size: few; D: .; length: 16; J: TRBJ2-4; V: TRBV19; CDR3: CASSTKDILAKNIQYF; DNA: TGTGCCAGTAGTACCAAGGACATACTAGCCAAAAACATTCAGTACTTC
size: few; D: TRBD1; length: 14; J: TRBJ2-5; V: TRBV2; CDR3: CASSKQGSGETQYF; DNA: TGTGCCAGCAGTAAACAGGGGAGTGGAGAGACCCAGTACTTC
size: few; D: TRBD2; length: 17; J: TRBJ2-2; V: TRBV4-3; CDR3: CASSQDPAGENTGELFF; DNA: TGCGCCAGCAGCCAAGACCCCGCGGGGGAAAACACCGGGGAGCTGTTTTTT
size: few; D: .; length: 15; J: TRBJ1-2; V: TRBV7-2; CDR3: CASSLVSGVDYGYTF; DNA: TGTGCCAGCAGCTTAGTATCAGGGGTGGACTATGGCTACACCTTC
size: .; D: .; length: 15; J: TRBJ2-4; V: TRBV7-2; CDR3: CASSLPMGTKNIQYF; DNA: TGTGCCAGCAGCCTACCGATGGGCACCAAAAACATTCAGTACTTC